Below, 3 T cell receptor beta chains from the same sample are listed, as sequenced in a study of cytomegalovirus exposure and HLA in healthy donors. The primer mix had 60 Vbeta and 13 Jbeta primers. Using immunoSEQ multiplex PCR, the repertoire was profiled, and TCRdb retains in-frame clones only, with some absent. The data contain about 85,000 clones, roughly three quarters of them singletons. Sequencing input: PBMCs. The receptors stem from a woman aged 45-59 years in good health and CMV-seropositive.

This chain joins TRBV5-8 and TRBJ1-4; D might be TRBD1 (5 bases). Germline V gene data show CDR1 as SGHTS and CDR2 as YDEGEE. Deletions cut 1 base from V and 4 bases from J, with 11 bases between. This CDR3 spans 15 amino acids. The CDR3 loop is CASSLYGAFNEKLFF. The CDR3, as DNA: TGTGCCAGCAGCTTGTATGGGGCCTTTAATGAAAAACTGTTTTTT.

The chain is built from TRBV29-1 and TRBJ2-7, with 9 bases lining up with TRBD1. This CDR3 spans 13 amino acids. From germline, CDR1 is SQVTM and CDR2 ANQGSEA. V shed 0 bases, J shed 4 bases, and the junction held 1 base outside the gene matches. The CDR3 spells CSVEDGQGYEQYF. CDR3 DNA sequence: TGCAGCGTTGAAGACGGACAGGGGTACGAGCAGTACTTC.

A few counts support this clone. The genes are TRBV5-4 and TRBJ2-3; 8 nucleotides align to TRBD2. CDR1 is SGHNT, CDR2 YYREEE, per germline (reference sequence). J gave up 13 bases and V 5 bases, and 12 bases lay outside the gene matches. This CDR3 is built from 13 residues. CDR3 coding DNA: TGTGCCAGCAGTCCATCACGGGGGGGGCCGGAGTATTTT. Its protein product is CASSPSRGGPEYF.